This T cell receptor beta chain was sequenced for a study of human CD8 memory T cell subsets. Extraction drew RNA from duplicate vials of 150,000 sorted CD8+ T cells for each subset. This CDR3 is 14 amino acids long. The germline gives CDR1 SGHRS, CDR2 YFSETQ. Study-wide results and limits: Exclusively the beta chains of the T cell receptor underwent sequencing in this study.

UMI-labeled 5' RACE was the method by which TCR beta libraries were made. Using the 5' RACE reads, TCRdb records one entry per CDR3 protein without DNA. The data show roughly 5,600 distinct CDR3 sequences, and the top ten clones hold around 28%. Judged by frequency, this clonotype is medium-sized (0.01 to 0.1%). The antigen is not known. The sequence was collected from a human donor in good health. The sample comprised CD8+ effector memory T cells (TEM) sorted from PBMCs. As to subset: effector memory CD8 T cells, CCR7- CD45RO+ CD95+. The chain combines TRBV5-1 with TRBJ1-1. CDR3 amino acids: CASSLTGFGTEAFF.